The present T cell receptor (beta chain) was sequenced within a study of blood T cell repertoires in COVID-19. Study overall: There were acute and convalescent COVID-19 samples, and they came from the United States, Italy and Spain. T cells, B-cell-depleted T cells, or PBMCs supplied cDNA or gDNA.

Germline-derived CDR1 and CDR2 are SGHRS and YFSETQ. CDR3 size: 14 residues. Trimming took off 3 bases at V and 5 bases at J, with 15 bases between the two ends. As originally analysed: Reference gene primer amplification gave nucleated cell count estimates. Measured with immunoSEQ multiplex PCR; TCRdb has only the in-frame clones, and not every one. The V and J calls and clone size were taken over from that table, and D and trimming were inferred from the DNA. The sample includes some 350,000 clones, more than 70% of them seen just once. The V call is TRBV5-1, the J call TRBJ2-7; D possibly corresponds to TRBD1 (8 bases). The sequencing input was peripheral blood. This TCR came from a man under 40 with active or convalescent COVID-19. The CDR3 DNA reads as TGCGCCAGCAGCTCACAGGGGGGGATCGACGAGCAGTACTTC. As protein: CASSSQGGIDEQYF.